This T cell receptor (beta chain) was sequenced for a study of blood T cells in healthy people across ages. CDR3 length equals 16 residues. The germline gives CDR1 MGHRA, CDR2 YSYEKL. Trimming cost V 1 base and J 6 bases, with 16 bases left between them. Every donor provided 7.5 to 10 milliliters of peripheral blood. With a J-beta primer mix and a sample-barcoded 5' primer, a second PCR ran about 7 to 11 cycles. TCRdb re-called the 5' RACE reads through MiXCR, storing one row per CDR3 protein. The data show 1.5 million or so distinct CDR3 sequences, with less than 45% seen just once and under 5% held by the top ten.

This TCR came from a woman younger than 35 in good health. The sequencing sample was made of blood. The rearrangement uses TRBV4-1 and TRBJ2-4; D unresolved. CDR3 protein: CASSQVYAERRNIQYF. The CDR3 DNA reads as TGCGCCAGCAGCCAAGTATACGCGGAGAGGAGAAACATTCAGTACTTC.